The clone carrying this TCR beta chain was detected only a few times. What it binds is unknown. These data are taken from a study of cytomegalovirus exposure and HLA in healthy donors. V was clipped by 1 base and J by 6 bases, with 11 bases between them. The V gene's germline CDR1 is SGHKS and CDR2 YYEKEE (reference sequence). The CDR3 consists of 13 residues. PCR involved 60 Vbeta and 13 Jbeta primers. The table came from immunoSEQ multiplex PCR; TCRdb's copy has only in-frame clones and leaves some out. The table records around 150,000 clones, approximately 86% of them present only once. Regarding the study as a whole: The authors listed 164 TCR beta chains as cytomegalovirus-associated.

The sequence derives from a woman aged 40 to 50 in good health and CMV-seronegative. The genes are TRBV5-5 and TRBJ2-7; D is ambiguous. Sequencing used PBMCs. CDR3 residues: CASSLTILAEQYF. The CDR3 DNA sequence: TGTGCCAGCAGCTTGACAATTCTGGCCGAGCAGTACTTC.